This T cell receptor beta chain is from a study of blood T cell repertoires in COVID-19. About the study: The United States, Italy and Spain provided the acute and convalescent COVID-19 samples. From T cells, B-cell-depleted T cells, or PBMCs came the material, which was cDNA or gDNA.

The CDR3 loop spans 15 amino acids. Unmatched junction bases numbered 9, after V lost 6 bases and J lost 3 bases. The germline V gene has CDR1 MDHEN and CDR2 SYDVKM. This clone is a singleton in its sample. Profiled with immunoSEQ multiplex PCR; TCRdb holds only in-frame clones, not every one. This table has 20,000 to 25,000 clones, roughly 90% appearing once. The sequence was obtained from a human donor in a cohort sampled during active COVID-19. Sequenced input: peripheral blood. This chain uses TRBV28 with TRBJ1-1, with 8 bases aligning to TRBD1. CDR3 coding DNA: TGTGCCAGCAGCCCAACTAGACAGGGGCACACTGAAGCTTTCTTT. Translating gives CASSPTRQGHTEAFF.